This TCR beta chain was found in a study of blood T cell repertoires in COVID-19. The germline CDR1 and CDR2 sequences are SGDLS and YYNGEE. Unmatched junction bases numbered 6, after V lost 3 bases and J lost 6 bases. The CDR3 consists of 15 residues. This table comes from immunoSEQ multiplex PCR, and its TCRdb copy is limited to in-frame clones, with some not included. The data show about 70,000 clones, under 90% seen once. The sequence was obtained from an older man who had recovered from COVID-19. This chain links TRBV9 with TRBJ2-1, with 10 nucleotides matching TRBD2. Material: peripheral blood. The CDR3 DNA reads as TGTGCCAGCAGCGCAACCGGGACTAGCGTCAATGAGCAGTTCTTC. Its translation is CASSATGTSVNEQFF.